This TCR beta chain came from a study of T cell responses to AZD1222 COVID-19 vaccine. Study-wide results and caveats: Clonal diversity was possibly underestimated, and the donors were mostly white British, with more females.

TCRdb keeps only in-frame clones here, not all; method: immunoSEQ multiplex PCR. The table shows under 150,000 clones, with around 94% occurring only once. Turning to this clone: Its antigen is undetermined.

Sequenced material: peripheral blood, taken 28 days after the second AZD1222 dose. The receptor was isolated from an adult who received the AZD1222 COVID-19 vaccine.

The CDR3 bases are TGTGCCAGCAGCTTAGGGACAGGGTTGCGCTACACCTTC. This encodes CASSLGTGLRYTF. The chain carries TRBV7-9 and TRBJ1-2, with 8 bases lining up with TRBD1. Germline lookup yields CDR1 SEHNR and CDR2 FQNEAQ (reference sequence). The CDR3 runs to 13 residues. V was pared by 1 base and J by 9 bases, with 4 bases of the junction left unmatched.